The 2 T cell receptor beta chains below were found in one sample sequenced in a study of T cell clonality in common variable immunodeficiency. The study, taken as a whole, reports: Reportedly, TCR beta sequences from common variable immunodeficiency showed fewer deletions and N-nucleotide insertions.

These receptors' antigens are unknown. Produced via immunoSEQ multiplex PCR; TCRdb's table is partial and in-frame only. Observed in the sample are about 15,000 clones, none of them singletons. Sequences were obtained from peripheral blood mononuclear cells. These receptors came from a human donor with common variable immunodeficiency.

CDR3 DNA (partial): TGTGCCAGCAGTGAAGGTTTAACAAATCAGCCC. Amino acids: CASSEGLTNQP. The whole CDR3 protein is CASSEGLTNQPQHF. This chain uses TRBV2 with TRBJ1-5; the D is unclear. Coverage ceases 3 residues before the CDR3 finishes, and the germline J gene fills in the end. The V gene lost 1 base and the J gene lost 4 bases, with 8 bases spanning the gap. The V gene's germline CDR1 is SNHLY and CDR2 FYNNEI. The CDR3 spans 14 residues.

To note about this clone: The sequence runs out 3 residues before the end of the CDR3; the remainder is reconstructed from the germline J gene. This chain joins TRBV20-1 and TRBJ1-2; TRBD1 is a possible D gene (5 bases). This CDR3 has 12 amino acids. V was shortened by 3 bases and J by 2 bases, with 7 bases between the two germline ends. CDR1 is DFQATT, CDR2 SNEGSKA, per germline (reference sequence). Here the CDR3 reads CSASRENYGYTF. The covered CDR3 bases are TGCAGTGCTAGCAGGGAAAACTATGGC.